This entry describes one T cell receptor (beta chain). It lacks a known antigen. No clone much larger than this one lies a single base away; base qualities are absent. TCRbeta CDR3 regions were amplified from genomic DNA using the immunoSEQ Assay, a bias-controlled multiplex PCR. The study's own analysis went as follows. The number of nucleated cells in each sample was estimated from the amplification of reference gene primers within the assay. Sequence reads were collapsed and filtered to measure the absolute abundance of every unique TCRbeta CDR3 rearrangement. For each sample, productive Simpson clonality was calculated as the square root of Simpson's diversity index across productive rearrangements. TCRdb provides this immuneACCESS table in a form limited to in-frame rearrangements. Some clones are lacking; in checked studies, under half of them reflect an unresolved V gene, and why the rest are absent is not known. That table supplies the V and J calls and clone size; D and trimming were determined from the DNA. For this sample the table gives roughly 150,000 clones, of which approximately 86% were detected only once. The ten largest make up about 2.5% of the sample.

Counted from cysteine to phenylalanine, this CDR3 has 14 amino acids. The DNA shown is the 42-base CDR3, in frame from base 1. Looking up the germline V gene (reference sequence) yields CDR1 LNHNV and CDR2 YYDKDF. Trimming accounts for 1 base at V and 4 bases at J, while the number of junction bases matched to no gene is 3. This entry is derived from a study of blood T cell repertoires in COVID-19 (dated by TCRdb to about 2020). Looking at the study overall: Samples covering the acute and convalescent phases of COVID-19 were provided by collaborators in the United States, Italy and Spain. The prospective study material was composed of cDNA or gDNA derived from T cells, B-cell-depleted T cells, or PBMCs. The dataset comprised deeply sampled blood TCRbeta repertoires from subjects exposed to, actively infected with, or recovered from COVID-19. The repertoires were released in a freely available public database meant as a resource for research on the immune response to SARS-CoV-2. Samples were obtained from the ongoing ImmuneRACE study (first 160 participants) and from some 1,200 subjects provided by 6 global collaborators. Sample metadata almost always included a de-identified subject ID, COVID-19 status, age in years and sex. Where available, HLA class I and class II types were obtained from metadata supplied by the sample provider rather than from assay-based typing. Findings and caveats that apply to the study as a whole: The quantity of clinical and demographic metadata differed by source and by participant and was supplied without curation.

One collaborating source in Seattle enrolled patients while the patients were actively infected and followed the patients over time throughout the course of disease. Collaborating institutions collected whole blood in K2EDTA tubes following their own protocols. For TCRbeta analysis, collaborators shipped samples in one of three forms: frozen whole blood, isolated PBMCs, or DNA extracted from either of those sample types. Sequencing was performed on peripheral blood. The sequence joins TRBV15 to TRBJ1-2; a stretch of 7 junction bases matches TRBD1. This TCR was sampled from a woman of 80 years or more with COVID-19, enrolled during active disease. The sequence in DNA is TGTGCCACCAGCAGAGGGGGGACAGCCTATGGCTACACCTTC. Translated, it reads CATSRGGTAYGYTF.